Below, 12 T cell receptor beta chains from the same sample are listed, as sequenced in a study of OX40 agonist ivuxolimab in advanced cancers. The table came from immunoSEQ multiplex PCR; TCRdb's copy has only in-frame clones and leaves some out. Among over 75,000 clones listed, around 87% were seen once. Sequences were derived from CD4+ or CD8+ T cells sorted from blood, sampled in a trial of the OX40 agonist ivuxolimab. These receptors were collected from an adult with an advanced solid tumor such as melanoma, head and neck, liver or kidney cancer.

For the CDR3, the DNA is TGTGCCAGCAGCTTATTGGTCGACGAGCAGTACTTC. It translates to CASSLLVDEQYF. The chain carries TRBV7-9 and TRBJ2-7; no firm D call. CDR3 length equals 12 residues. CDR1 SEHNR and CDR2 FQNEAQ come from the germline V gene (reference sequence). V was clipped by 2 bases and J by 5 bases, with 7 bases between them.

The rearrangement uses TRBV28 and TRBJ2-2, with D unclear. Germline-derived CDR1 and CDR2 are MDHEN and SYDVKM. With 0 bases removed from V and 1 base from J, the gap between germline ends came to 0 bases. This CDR3 has 13 amino acids. This chain's CDR3 is CASSLWNTGELFF. The DNA for the CDR3 is TGTGCCAGCAGTTTATGGAACACCGGGGAGCTGTTTTTT.

The chain is built from TRBV15 and TRBJ1-4, with 12 bases that match TRBD1. This CDR3 contains 16 residues. Germline CDR1 LNHNV, CDR2 YYDKDF (reference sequence). Trimming at V came to 5 bases and at J to 6 bases, leaving 7 bases not matched to a gene. The DNA of the CDR3 is TGTGCCACCAGCCCTGGGACAGGGGGCGCTTATGAAAAACTGTTTTTT. Translating it yields CATSPGTGGAYEKLFF. The whole variable domain, filled in from reference TRBV15 and TRBJ1-4, reads DAMVIQNPRYQVTQFGKPVTLSCSQTLNHNVMYWYQQKSSQAPKLLFHYYDKDFNNEADTPDNFQSRRPNTSFCFLDIRSPGLGDTAMYLCATSPGTGGAYEKLFFGSGTQLSVL.

This chain uses TRBV7-2 with TRBJ2-5, with 7 bases that match TRBD2. V was pared by 4 bases and J by 7 bases, with 6 bases of the junction left unmatched. Germline CDR1 reads SGHTA; CDR2 reads FQGNSA. The CDR3 spans 13 residues. CDR3 loop: CASSSGLEGTQYF. The DNA of the CDR3 is TGTGCCAGCAGCTCAGGACTAGAAGGGACCCAGTACTTC.

This clone was seen a single time. The chain uses TRBV11-3 and TRBJ2-1; no firm D call. Trimming removed 0 bases from V and 6 bases from J, with 6 bases in between. Germline V gene lookup returns CDR1 SGHNT and CDR2 YENEEA. CDR3 size: 13 residues. CDR3 sequence (DNA): TGTGCCAGCAGCTTAGAGACCATCAATGAGCAGTTCTTC. It is translated as CASSLETINEQFF.

The chain recombines TRBV5-1 with TRBJ2-2, with D possibly TRBD1 on 6 matching bases. V was clipped by 4 bases and J by 7 bases, with 14 bases between them. Germline CDR1 SGHRS, CDR2 YFSETQ. The CDR3 loop spans 14 amino acids. CDR3 in DNA: TGCGCCAGCAGCCGTACAGGGTTTGGCGGGGAGCTGTTTTTT. This gives the protein CASSRTGFGGELFF.

CDR3 residues: CASSEVEGLGYTF. Written as DNA, the CDR3 is TGTGCCAGCAGTGAAGTGGAGGGGCTCGGCTACACCTTC. This chain joins TRBV6-1 and TRBJ1-2, with D perhaps matching TRBD1 (5 bases). The V end was cut by 1 base, the J end by 8 bases, with 11 bases between. CDR1 is MNHNS and CDR2 is SASEGT in the germline V gene. The length of the CDR3 is 13 residues.

This sequence joins TRBV7-2 and TRBJ1-1; D is possibly TRBD1 (5 bases). This CDR3 contains 13 residues. Germline values: CDR1 SGHTA, CDR2 FQGNSA. Trimming stripped 7 bases from V and 1 base from J, with 10 bases between. CDR3 in amino acids: CASTFGGNTEAFF. DNA of the CDR3: TGTGCCAGCACCTTTGGGGGGAACACTGAAGCTTTCTTT. The full variable domain, its missing parts supplied by reference TRBV7-2 and TRBJ1-1, is GAGVSQSPSNKVTEKGKDVELRCDPISGHTALYWYRQSLGQGLEFLIYFQGNSAPDKSGLPSDRFSAERTGGSVSTLTIQRTQQEDSAVYLCASTFGGNTEAFFGQGTRLTVV.

This chain links TRBV2 with TRBJ2-1; D is perhaps TRBD1 (6 bases). The V and J ends lost 3 bases and 5 bases respectively, with 8 bases between them. The germline V gene has CDR1 SNHLY and CDR2 FYNNEI. The CDR3 spans 13 residues. CDR3 bases: TGTGCCAGCAGTGACCGGACAGACAATGAGCAGTTCTTC. Translation: CASSDRTDNEQFF.

The chain recombines TRBV19 with TRBJ2-7; 7 bases match TRBD1. The CDR3 runs 13 residues. The ends lost 5 bases at V and 2 bases at J; junction bases unmatched: 3. The germline gives CDR1 LNHDA, CDR2 SQIVND (reference sequence). CDR3 in amino acids: CASSRQGTYEQYF. CDR3 nucleotides: TGTGCCAGTAGTCGACAGGGAACCTACGAGCAGTACTTC.

The genes are TRBV7-9 and TRBJ2-1, with D tentatively TRBD1 or TRBD2 (6 bases each). V lost 5 bases and J 8 bases, leaving 16 bases between the germline ends. The CDR3 has 14 amino acids. Germline assignment: CDR1 SEHNR and CDR2 FQNEAQ (reference sequence). The CDR3: CASSRGLVIDEQFF. The CDR3 DNA reads TGTGCCAGCAGCCGGGGGCTCGTAATTGATGAGCAGTTCTTC.

The table lists this clone with a few counts. The CDR3 DNA sequence: TGTGCCAGCAGCTTCAGCGGAGGGGGGGCCGGGGAGCTGTTTTTT. Translating it yields CASSFSGGGAGELFF. The V and J genes are TRBV11-2 and TRBJ2-2, with a tentative D call TRBD2 (7 bases). Germline V gene lookup returns CDR1 SGHAT and CDR2 FQNNGV. Trimming removed 3 bases from V and 6 bases from J, with 14 bases in between. The CDR3 spans 15 residues. The complete variable domain, with remaining parts taken from reference TRBV11-2 and TRBJ2-2, reads EAGVAQSPRYKIIEKRQSVAFWCNPISGHATLYWYQQILGQGPKLLIQFQNNGVVDDSQLPKDRFSAERLKGVDSTLKIQPAKLEDSAVYLCASSFSGGGAGELFFGEGSRLTVL.